This entry lists 29 T cell receptor beta chains sequenced from one sample in a study of cytomegalovirus exposure and HLA in healthy donors. Method: immunoSEQ multiplex PCR; TCRdb's copy keeps in-frame clones and lacks some. The repertoire holds 100,000 to 150,000 clones, with about 88% as singletons. The specimen was PBMCs. The receptors were sampled from a young man in good health and CMV-seronegative.

This chain connects TRBV2 to TRBJ1-1; no reliable D call. Germline V lookup: CDR1 SNHLY, CDR2 FYNNEI. V dropped 8 bases and J dropped 0 bases, with 19 bases sitting between them. The CDR3 has 16 amino acids. Here the CDR3 reads CASLREGIVVNTEAFF. The CDR3 DNA reads as TGTGCCAGCCTCCGGGAGGGAATCGTGGTGAACACTGAAGCTTTCTTT.

The V call is TRBV5-4, the J call TRBJ2-6; 10 bases agree with TRBD1. The germline V gene encodes CDR1 SGHNT and CDR2 YYREEE (reference sequence). The CDR3 has 19 residues. V lost 4 bases to trimming and J lost 1 base; unmatched junction nucleotides: 11. In DNA form, the CDR3 reads TGTGCCAGCAGCACCCGGAACGGACAGGGGGGATCTGGGGCCAACGTCCTGACTTTC. Translation: CASSTRNGQGGSGANVLTF. Full variable domain (remainder filled in from reference TRBV5-4 and TRBJ2-6): ETGVTQSPTHLIKTRGQQVTLRCSSQSGHNTVSWYQQALGQGPQFIFQYYREEENGRGNFPPRFSGLQFPNYSSELNVNALELDDSALYLCASSTRNGQGGSGANVLTFGAGSRLTVL.

The chain combines TRBV7-9 with TRBJ2-2; 9 bases align to TRBD1. Unmatched junction bases numbered 7, after V lost 4 bases and J lost 4 bases. There are 16 residues in the CDR3. The germline V gene encodes CDR1 SEHNR and CDR2 FQNEAQ (reference sequence). The CDR3 loop reads CASSSLWTGVTGELFF. Written as DNA, the CDR3 is TGTGCCAGCAGCTCACTTTGGACAGGGGTCACCGGGGAGCTGTTTTTT.

The chain employs TRBV21-1 and TRBJ2-1; the table's TRBD2 call for D was not verified on the DNA. TRBV21-1 is an annotated pseudogene. The CDR3 consists of 16 residues. CDR3 loop: CASSPRTSEKGDEQFF. As DNA, the CDR3 is TGTGCCAGCAGCCCCCGGACTAGCGAAAAGGGGGATGAGCAGTTCTTC.

The rearrangement uses TRBV18 and TRBJ1-3, with D unresolved. The CDR3 has 14 amino acids. Trimming removed 9 bases at V and 1 base at J, with 13 bases between. Germline V lookup: CDR1 KGHSH, CDR2 LQKENI. The CDR3 nucleotides are TGTGCCAGTAAATCGAGGGATTCTGGAAACACCATATATTTT. This encodes CASKSRDSGNTIYF.

This clone was detected once. CDR3 sequence (DNA): TGTGCCAGCAGTGGGGGACAGCCCTATAGCAATCAGCCCCAGCATTTT. Amino acids: CASSGGQPYSNQPQHF. This sequence joins TRBV2 and TRBJ1-5, with 7 bases that match TRBD1. The germline CDR1 and CDR2 sequences are SNHLY and FYNNEI. The CDR3 runs to 16 residues. With V trimmed by 4 bases and J by 0 bases, 6 bases remained unmatched.

V and J are TRBV6-6 and TRBJ1-4; 8 bases are shared with TRBD1. The CDR3 has 14 residues. Germline values: CDR1 MNHNY, CDR2 SVGAGI (reference sequence). V lost 4 bases to trimming and J lost 8 bases; unmatched junction nucleotides: 6. CDR3 bases: TGTGCCAGCAGTTCCAGGGGGCTGTACGAAAAACTGTTTTTT. Its protein product is CASSSRGLYEKLFF.

This rearrangement joins TRBV7-2 to TRBJ1-2; D gene unclear. V lost 3 bases and J 1 base, leaving 6 bases between the germline ends. In germline, CDR1 is SGHTA, CDR2 FQGNSA. CDR3 length: 13 residues. The CDR3 DNA follows: TGTGCCAGCAGCTTCGACAATAACTATGGCTACACCTTC. This codes for CASSFDNNYGYTF.

The chain is built from TRBV11-3 and TRBJ1-3; 7 bases agree with TRBD1. The CDR3 runs to 13 residues. Germline V gene lookup returns CDR1 SGHNT and CDR2 YENEEA. The J segment lost 7 bases and the V segment lost 6 bases, leaving 6 bases of the junction unmatched. CDR3 DNA sequence: TGTGCCAGCAGAAAAACAGGGGAGAACACCATATATTTT. Translating it yields CASRKTGENTIYF.

This clone turned up a few times. The chain has TRBV25-1 and TRBJ1-2; the D is unclear. This CDR3 is built from 15 residues. The germline V and J ends were trimmed by 4 bases and 2 bases, with 14 bases remaining between them. In germline, CDR1 is MGHDK, CDR2 SYGVNS. The DNA for the CDR3 is TGTGCCAGCAGTGCCCCGAGGCAGACCAACTATGGCTACACCTTC. Translated: CASSAPRQTNYGYTF.

V usage is TRBV6-5 and J usage is TRBJ1-5, with TRBD1 as a possible D gene (5 bases). Trimming cost V 6 bases and J 10 bases, with 19 bases left between them. CDR1 and CDR2 from the germline V gene are MNHEY and SVGAGI. CDR3 length equals 14 residues. CDR3 coding DNA: TGTGCCAGCAGCAGGCGGGGGAATGGCCTTCCCCAGCATTTT. This codes for CASSRRGNGLPQHF.

The genes are TRBV12-5 and TRBJ2-3; tentative D call: TRBD2 (6 bases). Looked up from germline, CDR1 is LGHNT and CDR2 is FRNRAP. CDR3 length: 18 residues. The V gene lost 1 base and the J gene lost 0 bases, with 17 bases spanning the gap. The chain's CDR3 is CASGLDAFSGASTDTQYF. For the CDR3, the DNA is TGTGCTAGTGGTTTGGACGCTTTTAGCGGAGCTAGCACAGATACGCAGTATTTT.

V gene TRBV18 combines with J gene TRBJ1-3, with 7 bases lining up with TRBD1. J was trimmed by 1 base and V by 2 bases; bases with no gene match: 2. From germline, CDR1 is KGHSH and CDR2 LQKENI. The CDR3 has 15 amino acids. The CDR3 is CASSPDRESGNTIYF. In nucleotides, the CDR3 is TGTGCCAGCTCACCAGACAGGGAATCTGGAAACACCATATATTTT.

The chain has TRBV5-6 and TRBJ1-1; a weak D match, TRBD1 (6 bases). The CDR3 runs to 16 residues. CDR1 and CDR2 from the germline V gene are SGHDT and YYEEEE. Trimming took 3 bases from V and 6 from J, leaving 21 bases between them. CDR3 in amino acids: CASSSGATGLRSEAFF. DNA of the CDR3: TGTGCCAGCAGCTCCGGAGCCACAGGGTTGCGGTCTGAAGCTTTCTTT.

Here the CDR3 DNA reads TGTGCCAGCAGTCCCGCTGGGACAGGGGTCGGGCAGCCCCAGCATTTT. It specifies CASSPAGTGVGQPQHF. The rearrangement uses TRBV27 and TRBJ1-5; 10 bases match TRBD1. CDR1 MNHEY and CDR2 SMNVEV come from the germline V gene (reference sequence). CDR3 size: 16 residues. Unmatched junction bases numbered 11, after V lost 5 bases and J lost 7 bases.

The rearrangement uses TRBV2 and TRBJ2-1; no clear D. V lost 8 bases and J lost 0, with 11 bases in between. The CDR3 spans 14 residues. CDR1 is SNHLY, CDR2 FYNNEI, per germline. The CDR3 here is CASALLSSYNEQFF. CDR3 DNA sequence: TGTGCCAGCGCCTTACTAAGCTCCTACAATGAGCAGTTCTTC.

The V call is TRBV7-3, the J call TRBJ2-7; tentatively, D is TRBD1 (6 bases). Trimming removed 3 bases from V and 5 bases from J, with 11 bases in between. CDR1 and CDR2 from the germline V gene are SGHTA and FQGTGA. The CDR3 runs to 13 residues. CDR3 loop: CASSLLQGNEQYF. The CDR3 DNA follows: TGTGCCAGCAGCTTGCTACAGGGCAACGAGCAGTACTTC.

The CDR3 DNA reads TGTGCCAGCAGCTTGGCAGGGCACAATCAGCCCCAGCATTTT. This codes for CASSLAGHNQPQHF. This rearrangement joins TRBV5-4 to TRBJ1-5, with a possible D match to TRBD1 (5 bases). The CDR3 is 14 amino acids. CDR1 is SGHNT, CDR2 YYREEE, per germline (reference sequence). The germline V and J ends were trimmed by 0 bases and 3 bases, with 7 bases remaining between them. Looking up the rest from reference TRBV5-4 and TRBJ1-5 gives the full variable domain: ETGVTQSPTHLIKTRGQQVTLRCSSQSGHNTVSWYQQALGQGPQFIFQYYREEENGRGNFPPRFSGLQFPNYSSELNVNALELDDSALYLCASSLAGHNQPQHFGDGTRLSIL.

This sequence joins TRBV6-5 and TRBJ2-7; a weak D match, TRBD1 (7 bases). This CDR3 contains 13 residues. Trimming stripped 11 bases from V and 5 bases from J, with 19 bases between. Germline V gene data show CDR1 as MNHEY and CDR2 as SVGAGI. CDR3 in DNA: TGTGCCGCTCGCGGGACAGTAGGTAACGAGCAGTACTTC. This encodes CAARGTVGNEQYF.

V and J are TRBV19 and TRBJ2-1; D is unclear. CDR3 length: 10 residues. V was cut by 10 bases and J by 7 bases, with 8 bases left in between. Germline loops: CDR1 LNHDA, CDR2 SQIVND (reference sequence). Written as DNA, the CDR3 is TGTGCCACCGCTAGGAATGAGCAGTTCTTC. This gives the protein CATARNEQFF. Drawing the rest from reference TRBV19 and TRBJ2-1, the complete variable domain is DGGITQSPKYLFRKEGQNVTLSCEQNLNHDAMYWYRQDPGQGLRLIYYSQIVNDFQKGDIAEGYSVSREKKESFPLTVTSAQKNPTAFYLCATARNEQFFGPGTRLTVL.

The chain is built from TRBV5-5 and TRBJ2-7; 11 bases are shared with TRBD1. The CDR3 has 15 residues. J gave up 4 bases and V 3 bases, and 6 bases lay outside the gene matches. Germline V gene sequence: CDR1 SGHKS, CDR2 YYEKEE (reference sequence). The DNA for the CDR3 is TGTGCCAGCAGCTCCCCGGGGGACAGGGGGTACGAGCAGTACTTC. Amino acid sequence: CASSSPGDRGYEQYF. The whole variable domain, remainder taken from reference TRBV5-5 and TRBJ2-7, is DAGVTQSPTHLIKTRGQQVTLRCSPISGHKSVSWYQQVLGQGPQFIFQYYEKEERGRGNFPDRFSARQFPNYSSELNVNALLLGDSALYLCASSSPGDRGYEQYFGPGTRLTVT.

CDR3 sequence: CASRQGTSGRNEQFF. As DNA, the CDR3 is TGTGCAAGTCGCCAAGGGACTAGCGGGAGGAATGAGCAGTTCTTC. This chain links TRBV12-2 with TRBJ2-1; the table's D call, TRBD2, has no DNA check behind it. TRBV12-2 is given as a pseudogene. The CDR3 is 15 residues long.

V and J are TRBV5-5 and TRBJ1-1; the D is unclear. V shed 0 bases and J shed 2 bases, with 5 bases lying between them. The V gene's germline CDR1 is SGHKS and CDR2 YYEKEE (reference sequence). CDR3 length equals 13 residues. Here the CDR3 reads CASSLAGNTEAFF. DNA for the CDR3: TGTGCCAGCAGCTTGGCAGGAAACACTGAAGCTTTCTTT.

In its sample, this clone was seen a few times. The chain joins TRBV4-3 to TRBJ1-2, with TRBD1 matching over 10 bases. V lost 0 bases to trimming and J lost 8 bases; unmatched junction nucleotides: 9. The CDR3 is made up of 16 amino acids. Per germline, CDR1 LGHNA and CDR2 YSLEER. The CDR3 loop reads CASSQDHDRGPHGYTF. CDR3 sequence (DNA): TGCGCCAGCAGCCAAGATCACGACAGGGGGCCACACGGCTACACCTTC.

The V gene is TRBV30, the J gene TRBJ1-3; D is possibly TRBD1 (5 bases). Between the trimmed V and J ends, which lost 1 base and 0 bases, there was a span of 16 bases. Per the germline V gene, CDR1 is GTSNPN and CDR2 is SVGIG (reference sequence). The CDR3 spans 17 residues. The CDR3 region has the DNA TGTGCCTGGAGTGCCTCTCAACTGGGACTCTCTGGAAACACCATATATTTT. It encodes CAWSASQLGLSGNTIYF.

This rearrangement joins TRBV10-3 to TRBJ2-1; D uncertain. Germline V lookup: CDR1 ENHRY, CDR2 SYGVKD. Trimming left V 5 bases short and J 2 bases short, with 22 bases between. The length of the CDR3 is 18 residues. CDR3 in amino acids: CAISYYQAPPDPYNEQFF. CDR3 coding DNA: TGTGCCATCAGTTATTACCAGGCCCCACCGGATCCCTACAATGAGCAGTTCTTC.

This rearrangement joins TRBV4-1 to TRBJ2-7; TRBD2 agrees at 10 bases. CDR1 and CDR2 (germline): MGHRA, YSYEKL. CDR3 length: 14 residues. Unmatched junction bases numbered 4, after V lost 1 base and J lost 7 bases. The CDR3 coding sequence is TGCGCCAGCAGCCAAGTCCTAGCGGGAGAAGAGCAGTACTTC. Encoded protein: CASSQVLAGEEQYF.

The V call is TRBV7-6, the J call TRBJ2-1; 8 bases are a match to TRBD2. This CDR3 contains 15 residues. V lost 5 bases and J lost 5; bases outside the gene matches: 8. Per the germline V gene, CDR1 is SGHVS and CDR2 is FNYEAQ. DNA of the CDR3: TGTGCCAGCAGCCCCCTTAGCGGGACTAACAATGAGCAGTTCTTC. Encoded protein: CASSPLSGTNNEQFF.

The rearrangement links TRBV29-1 to TRBJ1-1; 10 bases are shared with TRBD1. Germline CDR1 and CDR2: SQVTM and ANQGSEA. V dropped 7 bases and J dropped 2; count of bases not matched to a gene: 4. The CDR3 is 13 amino acids. CDR3 residues: CSGETGGNTEAFF. DNA for the CDR3: TGCAGCGGGGAGACAGGGGGCAACACTGAAGCTTTCTTT.